The clone carrying this T cell receptor beta chain was observed a handful of times. Its antigen is still unknown. These data belong to a study of T cells in Graves' hyperthyroidism and ophthalmopathy. Study observations and caveats: The model predicted ophthalmopathy a median approximately 6.3 months before onset. Ophthalmopathy was distinguished from stable hyperthyroidism by 13 V-J signatures.

The investigators amplified TCR beta CDR3 regions from RNA transcripts. The HTBI primer set served for first-round RT-PCR of the TCR CDR3. TCRdb re-called the multiplex PCR reads through MiXCR, storing one row per CDR3 protein. The sample shows 490,000 or so distinct CDR3 sequences, 20% of them seen only once. The CDR3 length is 15 residues. With V trimmed by 2 bases and J by 2 bases, 7 bases remained unmatched. Germline V lookup: CDR1 SGHKS, CDR2 YYEKEE (reference sequence). Clinical symptoms, serum thyroxine and TRAb, thyroid ultrasound and orbital computed tomography together formed the diagnostic basis.

The rearrangement links TRBV5-5 to TRBJ2-7, with 7 bases that match TRBD1. The clonotype comes from a man aged 35 to 55 with Graves' ophthalmopathy. The sample consisted of blood. In DNA form, the CDR3 reads TGTGCCAGCAGCTTTTACCGGGACAGCACCTACGAGCAGTACTTC. The encoded protein is CASSFYRDSTYEQYF.